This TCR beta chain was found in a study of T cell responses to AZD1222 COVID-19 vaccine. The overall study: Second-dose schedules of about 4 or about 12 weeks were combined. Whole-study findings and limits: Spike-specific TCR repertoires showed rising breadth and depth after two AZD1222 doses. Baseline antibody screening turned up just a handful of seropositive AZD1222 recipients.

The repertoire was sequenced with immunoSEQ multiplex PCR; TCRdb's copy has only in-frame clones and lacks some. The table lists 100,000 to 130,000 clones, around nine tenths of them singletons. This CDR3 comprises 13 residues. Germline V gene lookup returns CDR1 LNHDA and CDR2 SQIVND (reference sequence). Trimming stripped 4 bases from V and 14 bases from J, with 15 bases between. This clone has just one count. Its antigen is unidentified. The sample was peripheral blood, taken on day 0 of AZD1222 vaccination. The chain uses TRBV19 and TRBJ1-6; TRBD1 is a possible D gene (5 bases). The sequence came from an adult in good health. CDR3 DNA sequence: TGTGCCAGTAGTAGACGGGACCGCGGGACCCTCCACTTT. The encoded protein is CASSRRDRGTLHF.